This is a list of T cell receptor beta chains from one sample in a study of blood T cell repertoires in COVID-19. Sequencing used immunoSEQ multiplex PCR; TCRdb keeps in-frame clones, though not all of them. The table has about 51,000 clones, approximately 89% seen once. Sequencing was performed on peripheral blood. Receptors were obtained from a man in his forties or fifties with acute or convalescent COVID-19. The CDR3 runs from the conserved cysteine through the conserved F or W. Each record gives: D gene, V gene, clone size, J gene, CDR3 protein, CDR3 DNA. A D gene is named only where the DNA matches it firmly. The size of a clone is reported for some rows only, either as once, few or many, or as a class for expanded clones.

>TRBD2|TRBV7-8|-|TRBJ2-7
CASSLAGGLLSEQYF
TGTGCCAGCAGCTTGGCGGGGGGGCTTTTAAGCGAGCAGTACTTC
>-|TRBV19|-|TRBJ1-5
CASTSTGSLAQPQHF
TGTGCCAGTACGTCGACGGGGTCCTTAGCTCAGCCCCAGCATTTT
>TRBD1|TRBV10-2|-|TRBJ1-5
CASSEQGARQPQHF
TGCGCCAGCAGTGAGCAGGGGGCCAGGCAGCCCCAGCATTTT
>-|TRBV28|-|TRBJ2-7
CASSFTGTSYEQYF
TGTGCCAGCAGTTTTACGGGAACCTCCTACGAGCAGTACTTC
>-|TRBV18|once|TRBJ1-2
CASSPGKNYGYTF
TGTGCCAGCTCACCAGGCAAAAACTATGGCTACACCTTC
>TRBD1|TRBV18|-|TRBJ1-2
CASSMDRNYGYTF
TGTGCCAGCTCAATGGACAGGAACTATGGCTACACCTTC
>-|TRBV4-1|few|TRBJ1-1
CASSQQKTGRDTEAFF
TGCGCCAGCAGCCAACAAAAAACAGGGAGGGACACTGAAGCTTTCTTT
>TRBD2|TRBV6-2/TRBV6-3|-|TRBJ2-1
CASSPRLAGYNEQFF
TGTGCCAGCAGCCCTCGACTAGCGGGGTACAATGAGCAGTTCTTC
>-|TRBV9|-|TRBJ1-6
CASSVDAAYNSPLHF
TGTGCCAGCAGCGTAGACGCAGCCTATAATTCACCCCTCCACTTT
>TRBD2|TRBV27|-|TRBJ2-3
CASSDSSGGAPDTQYF
TGTGCCAGCAGTGACTCCAGCGGGGGGGCCCCAGATACGCAGTATTTT
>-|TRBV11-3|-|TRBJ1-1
CASSLGPGSTEAFF
TGTGCCAGCAGCTTAGGCCCGGGATCCACTGAAGCTTTCTTT
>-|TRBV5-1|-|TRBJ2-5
CASSLEWRGQETQYF
TGCGCCAGCAGCTTGGAATGGCGGGGTCAAGAGACCCAGTACTTC
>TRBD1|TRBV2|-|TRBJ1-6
CASSPTGEGSPLHF
TGTGCCAGCAGTCCTACAGGGGAAGGTTCACCCCTCCACTTT
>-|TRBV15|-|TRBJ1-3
CATSRDWSSGNTIYF
TGTGCCACCAGCAGAGATTGGAGCTCTGGAAACACCATATATTTT
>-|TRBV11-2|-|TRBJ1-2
CASSAGVGAGANYGYTF
TGTGCCAGCAGCGCTGGTGTCGGGGCAGGGGCTAACTATGGCTACACCTTC
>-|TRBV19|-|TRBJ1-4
CASSTALLGEKLFF
TGTGCCAGTTCGACAGCCTTACTTGGGGAAAAACTGTTTTTT
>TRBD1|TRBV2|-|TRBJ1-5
CASSVGTGDQPQHF
TGTGCCAGCAGCGTCGGGACAGGGGATCAGCCCCAGCATTTT
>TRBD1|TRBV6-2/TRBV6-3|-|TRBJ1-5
CASSRGQYSNQPQHF
TGTGCCAGCAGCCGGGGACAGTATAGCAATCAGCCCCAGCATTTT
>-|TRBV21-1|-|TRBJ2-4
CASSPLEDRGAKNIQYF
TGTGCCAGCAGCCCCCTGGAGGACAGGGGAGCCAAAAACATTCAGTACTTC
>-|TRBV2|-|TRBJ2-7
CASSYDRAYEQYF
TGTGCCAGCAGCTACGACAGAGCCTACGAGCAGTACTTC
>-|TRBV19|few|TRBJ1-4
CASRPGMRGEKLFF
TGTGCCAGTAGGCCCGGGATGCGAGGTGAAAAACTGTTTTTT
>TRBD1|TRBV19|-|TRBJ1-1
CASSIDRGNTEAFF
TGTGCCAGTAGTATTGACAGGGGAAACACTGAAGCTTTCTTT
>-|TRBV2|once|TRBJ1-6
CASSERRRAEATLHF
TGTGCCAGCAGTGAAAGAAGGAGGGCGGAAGCGACCCTCCACTTT
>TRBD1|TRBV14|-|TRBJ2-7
CASRKGTGDYEQYF
TGTGCCAGCAGAAAGGGGACAGGAGACTACGAGCAGTACTTC
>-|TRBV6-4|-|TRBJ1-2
CASSEQGNGGYTF
TGTGCCAGCAGTGAACAGGGTAATGGCGGCTACACCTTC
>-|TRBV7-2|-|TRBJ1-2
CASSLVGVRRGYTF
TGTGCCAGCAGCTTAGTAGGGGTTCGACGGGGCTACACCTTC
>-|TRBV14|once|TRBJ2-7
CASSGGAMRGEQYF
TGTGCCAGCAGCGGAGGGGCAATGAGGGGCGAGCAGTACTTC
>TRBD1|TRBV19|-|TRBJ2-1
CASSIGQGRQQFF
TGTGCCAGTAGTATAGGACAGGGGCGACAGCAGTTCTTC
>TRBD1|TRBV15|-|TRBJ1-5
CATSTQYRGGNQPQHF
TGTGCCACCAGCACTCAGTACAGGGGCGGCAATCAGCCCCAGCATTTT
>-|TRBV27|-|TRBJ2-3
CASRGTLTDTQYF
TGTGCCAGCCGAGGGACTCTCACAGATACGCAGTATTTT
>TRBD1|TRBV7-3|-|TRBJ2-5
CASSSGQGRETQYF
TGTGCCAGCAGCTCCGGACAGGGTAGGGAGACCCAGTACTTC
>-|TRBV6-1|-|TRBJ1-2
CASSETRGWMGYTF
TGTGCCAGCAGTGAAACCCGGGGGTGGATGGGCTACACCTTC
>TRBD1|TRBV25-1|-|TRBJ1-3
CASSEYQQGAGNTIYF
TGTGCCAGCAGTGAATATCAACAGGGGGCGGGAAACACCATATATTTT
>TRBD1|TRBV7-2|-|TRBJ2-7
CASSLMRDRVYEQYF
TGTGCCAGCAGCCTCATGCGGGACAGGGTCTACGAGCAGTACTTC
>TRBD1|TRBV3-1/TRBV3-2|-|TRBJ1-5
CASSSTGGNQPQHF
TGTGCCAGCAGCTCGACAGGGGGTAATCAGCCCCAGCATTTT
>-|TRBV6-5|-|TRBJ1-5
CASSKQANQPQHF
TGTGCCAGCAGCAAACAGGCCAATCAGCCCCAGCATTTT
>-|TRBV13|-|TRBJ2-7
CASRPRGEDEQYF
TGTGCCAGCAGACCCAGGGGAGAGGACGAGCAGTACTTC
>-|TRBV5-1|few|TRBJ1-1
CASSFQRGEAFF
TGCGCCAGCAGCTTTCAACGGGGTGAAGCTTTCTTT
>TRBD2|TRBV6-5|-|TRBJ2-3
CASSYPHRGGTDTQYF
TGTGCCAGCAGTTACCCACACCGGGGGGGCACAGATACGCAGTATTTT
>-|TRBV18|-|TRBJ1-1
CASSNQVNTEAFF
TGTGCCAGCTCAAATCAGGTGAACACTGAAGCTTTCTTT
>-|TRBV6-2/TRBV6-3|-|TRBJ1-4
CASSFSGSLTFKLFF
TGTGCCAGCAGCTTTTCAGGGTCCCTTACCTTCAAACTGTTTTTT